The 19 T cell receptor beta chains presented below share a single source sample, sequenced in a study of identical twins. TCRdb ran MiXCR on the 5' RACE reads and lists one entry per CDR3 protein. The sample includes approximately 220,000 distinct CDR3 sequences, around 10% seen only once; the top ten take 4.5% to 5.5%. The specimen sequenced was memory (CD45RO+) T cells sorted from blood. These receptors were collected from a young woman in good health.

This chain links TRBV2 with TRBJ1-1, with no clear D. Germline V lookup: CDR1 SNHLY, CDR2 FYNNEI. V was trimmed by 8 bases and J by 1 base, leaving 11 bases between them. The CDR3 totals 13 residues. This CDR3 is CASAKDTNTEAFF. DNA of the CDR3: TGTGCCAGCGCGAAGGATACGAACACTGAAGCTTTCTTT.

The genes are TRBV7-2 and TRBJ2-7; tentative D call: TRBD2 (5 bases). V shed 7 bases and J shed 6 bases, with 13 bases lying between them. Germline CDR1 is SGHTA and CDR2 is FQGNSA. This CDR3 is 12 amino acids long. DNA of the CDR3: TGTGCCAGCAACCAACTTGAGGGCGAGCAGTACTTC. This sequence encodes CASNQLEGEQYF.

The chain uses TRBV6-1 and TRBJ1-2; no firm D call. Per the germline V gene, CDR1 is MNHNS and CDR2 is SASEGT. V was clipped by 6 bases and J by 0 bases, with 11 bases between them. The CDR3 has 14 amino acids. CDR3 sequence: CASSPLAANYGYTF. CDR3 DNA: TGTGCCAGCAGCCCCCTCGCGGCTAACTATGGCTACACCTTC.

This clonotype has a handful of counts. The chain carries TRBV3-1 and TRBJ2-1; perhaps TRBD1 as D (5 bases). Deletions cut 5 bases from V and 10 bases from J, with 15 bases between. Per germline, CDR1 LGHDT and CDR2 YNNKEL (reference sequence). The CDR3 is 13 amino acids. The CDR3 reads CASSLPQKGEQFF. CDR3 nucleotides: TGTGCCAGCAGCTTACCCCAAAAGGGGGAGCAGTTCTTC.

This clonotype was seen repeatedly, ten times or more. V gene TRBV24-1 combines with J gene TRBJ2-3; a weak D match, TRBD1 (6 bases). Trimming stripped 3 bases from V and 0 bases from J, with 12 bases between. The CDR3 consists of 16 residues. Germline-derived CDR1 and CDR2 are KGHDR and SFDVKD. The CDR3 nucleotides read TGTGCCACCAGTGATGGGGGCAGCCAAAGCACAGATACGCAGTATTTT. Amino acid sequence: CATSDGGSQSTDTQYF.

This clonotype occurred many times. CDR3 sequence: CASSQQGINNQPQHF. CDR3 sequence (DNA): TGTGCCAGCAGCCAACAGGGAATTAACAATCAGCCCCAGCATTTT. The chain joins TRBV5-6 to TRBJ1-5; weak D call: TRBD1 (6 bases). V was clipped by 4 bases and J by 3 bases, with 14 bases between them. CDR3 size: 15 residues. Germline CDR1 reads SGHDT; CDR2 reads YYEEEE. Complete variable domain (other parts from reference TRBV5-6 and TRBJ1-5): DAGVTQSPTHLIKTRGQQVTLRCSPKSGHDTVSWYQQALGQGPQFIFQYYEEEERQRGNFPDRFSGHQFPNYSSELNVNALLLGDSALYLCASSQQGINNQPQHFGDGTRLSIL.

This clonotype was seen a few times. The chain recombines TRBV7-9 with TRBJ2-7; 10 positions match TRBD2. V was pared by 4 bases and J by 6 bases, with 3 bases of the junction left unmatched. There are 13 residues in the CDR3. The V gene's germline CDR1 is SEHNR and CDR2 FQNEAQ (reference sequence). This chain's CDR3 is CASSSLAGSEQYF. The CDR3 region has the DNA TGTGCCAGCAGCTCACTAGCGGGAAGCGAGCAGTACTTC.

This clonotype was detected only a few times. The chain has TRBV20-1 and TRBJ2-7, with D possibly matching TRBD2 (5 bases). Germline CDR1 DFQATT, CDR2 SNEGSKA (reference sequence). The V end lost 3 bases, the J end lost 2 bases, and 11 bases lay between the germline ends. This CDR3 has 13 amino acids. CDR3 sequence reads: CSASTGNTYEQYF. CDR3 sequence (DNA): TGCAGTGCTAGTACCGGGAACACCTACGAGCAGTACTTC.

The chain combines TRBV3-1 with TRBJ2-7; D perhaps matches TRBD1 (5 bases). This CDR3 is 15 amino acids long. In germline, CDR1 is LGHDT, CDR2 YNNKEL (reference sequence). Trimming cost V 8 bases and J 0 bases, with 17 bases left between them. The CDR3 sequence: CASCKGAVDSYEQYF. CDR3 DNA sequence: TGTGCCAGCTGCAAAGGGGCAGTCGACTCCTACGAGCAGTACTTC.

To note about this clonotype: At one end, the junction sequence differs from germline, possibly due to a read error. The rearrangement links TRBV6-2 or TRBV6-3 to TRBJ2-1; D might be TRBD2 (6 bases). The CDR3 sequence is 15 residues long. The germline gives CDR1 MNHEY, CDR2 SVGEGT. The CDR3: CGSRHGTVTYNEQFF. The DNA of the CDR3 is TGTGGCAGCAGACACGGGACTGTTACCTACAATGAGCAGTTCTTC.

The V gene is TRBV20-1, the J gene TRBJ1-5; TRBD1 matches at 8 bases. The germline CDR1 and CDR2 sequences are DFQATT and SNEGSKA (reference sequence). The CDR3 has 13 amino acids. J was trimmed by 6 bases and V by 5 bases; bases with no gene match: 6. The CDR3 spells CSARTGYAQPQHF. In DNA form, the CDR3 reads TGCAGTGCTCGGACAGGGTACGCTCAGCCCCAGCATTTT.

This clonotype was picked up a small number of times. The chain links TRBV5-1 to TRBJ2-7; 8 nucleotides align to TRBD1. This CDR3 comprises 14 residues. The germline gives CDR1 SGHRS, CDR2 YFSETQ. The V and J ends lost 2 bases and 4 bases, in that order; junction bases with no gene match: 5. The CDR3 DNA follows: TGCGCCAGCAGCTTTATCCAGGGGGCGTACGAGCAGTACTTC. Its protein product is CASSFIQGAYEQYF.

This sequence joins TRBV6-5 and TRBJ1-3, with 8 bases fitting TRBD1. The CDR3 runs 17 residues. Germline trimming cut 2 bases from V and 3 bases from J; bases unmatched to any gene: 9. Germline CDR1 MNHEY, CDR2 SVGAGI. CDR3 protein: CASSYAGGETNGNTIYF. CDR3 DNA: TGTGCCAGCAGTTACGCAGGGGGCGAAACAAATGGAAACACCATATATTTT.

The table lists this clonotype with a count of one. V is TRBV29-1 and J is TRBJ2-3; D could derive from TRBD1 or TRBD2 (6 bases each). This CDR3 is built from 14 residues. Between the trimmed V and J ends, which lost 6 bases and 4 bases, there was a span of 17 bases. CDR1 and CDR2 (germline): SQVTM, ANQGSEA. CDR3 sequence: CSVAGGYRADTQYF. The CDR3 nucleotides read TGCAGCGTGGCCGGGGGCTACCGGGCAGATACGCAGTATTTT.

This clonotype was seen only a few times. V and J are TRBV4-3 and TRBJ2-3; 7 nucleotides align to TRBD2. This CDR3 comprises 14 residues. The germline gives CDR1 LGHNA, CDR2 YSLEER. The ends lost 4 bases at V and 1 base at J; junction bases unmatched: 2. DNA for the CDR3: TGCGCCAGCAGCCGCAGCGGGGGCACAGATACGCAGTATTTT. Encoded protein: CASSRSGGTDTQYF.

This clonotype came up many times. CDR3 sequence reads: CASTSIYGRNEQFF. The CDR3 nucleotides are TGTGCCAGCACAAGTATATACGGGAGAAATGAGCAGTTCTTC. This chain connects TRBV6-1 to TRBJ2-1, with D perhaps TRBD2 (6 bases). V dropped 7 bases and J dropped 7 bases, with 17 bases sitting between them. Germline V gene data show CDR1 as MNHNS and CDR2 as SASEGT. The CDR3 loop spans 14 amino acids.

At least ten counts were recorded for this clonotype. The V call is TRBV5-1, the J call TRBJ1-1, with 7 bases aligning to TRBD1. The J segment lost 3 bases and the V segment lost 5 bases, leaving 7 bases of the junction unmatched. The CDR3 length is 14 residues. Germline CDR1 and CDR2: SGHRS and YFSETQ. CDR3 nucleotide sequence: TGCGCCAGCAGGCAACAGGGGATGGACACTGAAGCTTTCTTT. It codes for CASRQQGMDTEAFF.

In its sample, this clonotype was seen a few times. V and J are TRBV20-1 and TRBJ1-1; D may be TRBD1 (6 bases). V lost 6 bases and J lost 1, with 15 bases in between. CDR1 is DFQATT and CDR2 is SNEGSKA in the germline V gene (reference sequence). CDR3 length: 14 amino acids. The CDR3 spells CSADSEGQNTEAFF. Written as DNA, the CDR3 is TGCAGTGCGGACAGTGAGGGGCAGAACACTGAAGCTTTCTTT.

There are many counts of this clonotype. V and J are TRBV29-1 and TRBJ1-1, with 7 positions matching TRBD1. Looked up from germline, CDR1 is SQVTM and CDR2 is ANQGSEA. CDR3 length equals 12 residues. The ends lost 1 base at V and 10 bases at J; junction bases unmatched: 6. CDR3 sequence reads: CSVEGQGGGAFF. CDR3 nucleotide sequence: TGCAGCGTTGAAGGACAGGGAGGTGGAGCTTTCTTT.